This T cell receptor beta chain comes out of a study of blood T cells in healthy people across ages. Study-wide results and limits: Diversity estimated from one million T cells was considered an underestimate.

Each of the donors had around 10 milliliters of peripheral blood drawn into EDTA-treated Vacutainer tubes. With each sample, at least 5.5 micrograms of total RNA were extracted. The second PCR ran about 6 to 11 cycles with a sample-barcoded 5' primer and J-beta primers. MiXCR, applied by TCRdb to the 5' RACE reads, yields one record per CDR3 protein. The sample yields fewer than 900,000 distinct CDR3 sequences, approximately 50% seen once. V lost 0 bases to trimming and J lost 2 bases; unmatched junction nucleotides: 2. This CDR3 has 15 amino acids. Germline V lookup: CDR1 LGHNA, CDR2 YSLEER. On this clonotype itself: No antigen is known for it.

Sequences were obtained from blood. The TCR sequence derives from a woman aged 55-69 years in good health. V gene TRBV4-3 combines with J gene TRBJ2-3, with TRBD1 matching over 7 bases. The CDR3 coding sequence is TGCGCCAGCAGCCAAGAAGGGGGCGACACAGATACGCAGTATTTT. Its protein is CASSQEGGDTDTQYF.